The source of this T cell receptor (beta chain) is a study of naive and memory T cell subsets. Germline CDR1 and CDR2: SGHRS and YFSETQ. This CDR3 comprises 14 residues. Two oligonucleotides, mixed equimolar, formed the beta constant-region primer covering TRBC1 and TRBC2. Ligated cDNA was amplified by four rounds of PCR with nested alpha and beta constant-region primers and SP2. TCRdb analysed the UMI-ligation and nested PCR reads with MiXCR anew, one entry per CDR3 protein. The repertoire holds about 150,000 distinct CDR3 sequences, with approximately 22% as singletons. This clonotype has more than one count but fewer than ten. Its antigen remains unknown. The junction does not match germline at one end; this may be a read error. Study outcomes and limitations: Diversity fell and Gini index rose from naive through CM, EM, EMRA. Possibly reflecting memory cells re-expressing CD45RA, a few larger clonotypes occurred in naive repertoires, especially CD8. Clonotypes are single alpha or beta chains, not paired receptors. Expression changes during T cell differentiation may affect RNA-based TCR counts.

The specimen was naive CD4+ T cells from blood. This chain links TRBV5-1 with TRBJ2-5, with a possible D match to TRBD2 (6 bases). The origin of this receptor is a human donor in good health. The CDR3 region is CASSLAGWGETQYF. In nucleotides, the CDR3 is TGTGCCAGCAGCTTGGCGGGATGGGGAGAGACCCAGTACTTC.